A few counts support the clone carrying this T cell receptor (beta chain). Its specificity is unknown. The investigators reverse transcribed all of the isolated RNA, so they sequenced expressed TCRB transcripts. The method was immunoSEQ multiplex PCR; TCRdb's version includes in-frame clones alone and lacks a portion of them. The data contain about 150,000 clones, about 9.4% of them singletons. Trimming removed 5 bases at V and 0 bases at J, with 10 bases between. Germline-derived CDR1 and CDR2 are SGHTA and FQGNSA. The CDR3 is 15 amino acids. These data come from a study of beta chain features in type 1 diabetes. Study-level points and caveats: Across all four CD4+ subsets, people with type 1 diabetes showed modestly shorter TCRB CDR3s.

The origin of this receptor is a man aged 30-40 years with type 1 diabetes. The chain carries TRBV7-2 and TRBJ1-4; D perhaps matches TRBD1 (5 bases). The sequencing input was central memory CD4+ T cells from blood. The DNA for the CDR3 is TGTGCCAGCAGCCCAGGGCCTGCAACTAATGAAAAACTGTTTTTT. Encoded protein: CASSPGPATNEKLFF.